These 17 T cell receptor beta chains were all obtained from the same sample, sequenced in a study of T cell repertoires in cytomegalovirus infection. TCRdb recomputed calls from the reads with MiXCR, one row per CDR3 protein. The sample has 70,000 or so distinct CDR3 sequences, around 30% seen once; the top ten hold roughly three fifths. The antigens these receptors bind are not known. Sequenced material: CD8+ T cells from cultured PBMCs, taken from culture after CMV antigen stimulation. Receptor source: a human donor in good health (CMV status not recorded). Some clones in this sample may be carry-over from other donors' samples.

V gene TRBV28 combines with J gene TRBJ2-5, with a weak D call TRBD1 (6 bases). Trimming shortened V by 5 bases and J by 2 bases, and 9 bases separated the two germline ends. Germline lookup yields CDR1 MDHEN and CDR2 SYDVKM. This CDR3 contains 13 residues. The CDR3 loop reads CASSLGHQETQYF. In nucleotides, the CDR3 is TGTGCCAGCAGTCTGGGACATCAAGAGACCCAGTACTTC.

The chain uses TRBV20-1 and TRBJ2-7, with D perhaps matching TRBD2 (6 bases). The CDR3 has 16 amino acids. V was pared by 3 bases and J by 5 bases, with 23 bases between. Germline-derived CDR1 and CDR2 are DFQATT and SNEGSKA (reference sequence). CDR3 amino acids: CSASTPVVGGSDEQYF. The CDR3 DNA reads TGCAGTGCTAGTACCCCGGTGGTTGGGGGGAGCGACGAGCAGTACTTC.

The chain links TRBV20-1 to TRBJ1-1; tentatively, D is TRBD1 (6 bases). CDR1 and CDR2 (germline): DFQATT, SNEGSKA (reference sequence). This CDR3 region has 14 residues. Trimming shortened V by 3 bases and J by 3 bases, and 14 bases separated the two germline ends. CDR3 bases: TGCAGTGCTAGGGGTCAGGGGAGTGACACTGAAGCTTTCTTT. Translating it yields CSARGQGSDTEAFF.

This clonotype was detected many times. V gene TRBV6-1 combines with J gene TRBJ2-3; TRBD2 aligns across 12 bases. CDR3 length equals 16 residues. The V gene end was trimmed by 4 bases and the J gene end by 9 bases; junction bases not matched to a gene: 11. The germline V gene has CDR1 MNHNS and CDR2 SASEGT. CDR3 protein: CASSGRLAGEWRTQYF. CDR3 bases: TGTGCCAGCAGTGGGCGACTAGCGGGAGAGTGGAGGACGCAGTATTTT.

This chain uses TRBV28 with TRBJ1-2; maybe TRBD1 (5 bases). The CDR3 covers 14 residues. V was shortened by 6 bases and J by 7 bases, with 18 bases between the two germline ends. Germline V gives CDR1 MDHEN, CDR2 SYDVKM. CDR3 residues: CASRSSPGGTGYTF. The CDR3 nucleotides are TGTGCCAGCAGATCCTCACCCGGAGGGACTGGCTACACCTTC.

Many counts were recorded for this clonotype. The V gene is TRBV4-1, the J gene TRBJ2-3; D remains ambiguous. Germline loops: CDR1 MGHRA, CDR2 YSYEKL. The V gene lost 0 bases and the J gene lost 0 bases, with 10 bases spanning the gap. The CDR3 length is 16 residues. CDR3 region: CASSQDMATSTDTQYF. The CDR3, as DNA: TGCGCCAGCAGCCAAGATATGGCAACTAGCACAGATACGCAGTATTTT.

V is TRBV9 and J is TRBJ2-2; 15 nucleotides agree with TRBD2. V lost 1 base to trimming and J lost 3 bases; unmatched junction nucleotides: 4. The CDR3 consists of 18 residues. Germline CDR1 is SGDLS and CDR2 is YYNGEE. For the CDR3, the DNA is TGTGCCAGCAGCGTACGGACTAGCGGGGGGGCCGACACCGGGGAGCTGTTTTTT. It encodes CASSVRTSGGADTGELFF.

The CDR3 DNA reads as TGTGCCAGCAGTTTATCGGGGTGGGGTGGCAATCAGCCCCAGCATTTT. Translating gives CASSLSGWGGNQPQHF. The chain employs TRBV27 and TRBJ1-5, with D unresolved. Germline V gene lookup returns CDR1 MNHEY and CDR2 SMNVEV (reference sequence). The CDR3 extends over 16 amino acids. V was trimmed by 0 bases and J by 2 bases, leaving 11 bases between them.

The CDR3 region has the DNA TGCAGTGCTAGCGAACAGGGGACTACTGAAGCTTTCTTT. It codes for CSASEQGTTEAFF. The V call is TRBV20-1, the J call TRBJ1-1, with 7 nucleotides matching TRBD1. V shed 3 bases, J shed 5 bases, and the junction held 6 bases outside the gene matches. In germline, CDR1 is DFQATT, CDR2 SNEGSKA (reference sequence). The CDR3 runs 13 residues.

This clonotype was counted between two and nine times. This rearrangement joins TRBV29-1 to TRBJ2-5; D unclear. The germline V gene has CDR1 SQVTM and CDR2 ANQGSEA. V was cut by 4 bases and J by 1 base, with 7 bases left in between. This CDR3 comprises 12 residues. The CDR3 region is CSVVRSQETQYF. DNA of the CDR3: TGCAGCGTTGTTAGGTCCCAAGAGACCCAGTACTTC.

The chain joins TRBV27 to TRBJ2-1; a weak D match, TRBD1 (5 bases). Per the germline V gene, CDR1 is MNHEY and CDR2 is SMNVEV (reference sequence). The V end was cut by 4 bases, the J end by 6 bases, with 13 bases between. The CDR3 is 14 residues long. The CDR3 region is CASSSSDSTNEQFF. The CDR3 DNA reads TGTGCCAGCAGTTCCTCTGACAGCACCAATGAGCAGTTCTTC.

This clonotype was detected a few times. V usage is TRBV7-6 and J usage is TRBJ2-1; 8 nucleotides agree with TRBD2. This CDR3 contains 13 residues. Trimming at V came to 5 bases and at J to 9 bases, leaving 6 bases not matched to a gene. Germline assignment: CDR1 SGHVS and CDR2 FNYEAQ. The CDR3 region is CASSPGLVVEQFF. The CDR3 nucleotides read TGTGCCAGCAGCCCGGGACTAGTAGTTGAGCAGTTCTTC. The whole variable domain, remainder taken from reference TRBV7-6 and TRBJ2-1, is GAGVSQSPRYKVTKRGQDVALRCDPISGHVSLYWYRQALGQGPEFLTYFNYEAQQDKSGLPNDRFSAERPEGSISTLTIQRTEQRDSAMYRCASSPGLVVEQFFGPGTRLTVL.

This clonotype was detected many times. This rearrangement joins TRBV7-8 to TRBJ1-5, with D tentatively TRBD1 (5 bases). The V end was cut by 1 base, the J end by 5 bases, with 6 bases between. Germline assignment: CDR1 SGHVS and CDR2 FQNEAQ. This CDR3 is built from 13 residues. The CDR3 DNA follows: TGTGCCAGCAGCTTAGGACAGTATCAGCCCCAGCATTTT. Translation gives CASSLGQYQPQHF.

This clonotype was recorded a few times. The V and J genes are TRBV13 and TRBJ2-1; D gene unclear. V lost 0 bases and J 10 bases, leaving 10 bases between the germline ends. The CDR3 contains 13 residues. CDR1 PRHDT and CDR2 FYEKMQ come from the germline V gene (reference sequence). This CDR3 reads CASSLGYPSEQFF. As DNA, the CDR3 is TGTGCCAGCAGCTTAGGATACCCCTCGGAGCAGTTCTTC.

The chain combines TRBV5-4 with TRBJ2-5, with 7 bases matching TRBD2. Trimming removed 1 base from V and 0 bases from J; junction bases left unmatched: 6. This CDR3 contains 16 residues. Germline V gene lookup returns CDR1 SGHNT and CDR2 YYREEE (reference sequence). The CDR3 DNA sequence: TGTGCCAGCAGCTTGTTCAGTGGGGGGGACCAAGAGACCCAGTACTTC. It is translated as CASSLFSGGDQETQYF.

This clonotype was detected many times. The rearrangement joins TRBV11-2 to TRBJ2-2; 10 bases agree with TRBD2. CDR3 size: 15 residues. With V trimmed by 7 bases and J by 4 bases, 6 bases remained unmatched. Germline V CDR1 and CDR2: SGHAT, FQNNGV. The CDR3 DNA reads as TGTGCCAGCACTGAAGCGGGGGGGCCCACCGGGGAGCTGTTTTTT. Amino acids: CASTEAGGPTGELFF.

This clonotype has a handful of counts. This sequence joins TRBV20-1 and TRBJ2-3; the match to TRBD2 covers 7 bases. The CDR3 sequence is 13 residues long. Trimming removed 5 bases from V and 1 base from J; junction bases left unmatched: 3. The V gene's germline CDR1 is DFQATT and CDR2 SNEGSKA (reference sequence). The CDR3 spells CSAPGLGTDTQYF. The CDR3 DNA reads TGCAGTGCTCCTGGACTAGGCACAGATACGCAGTATTTT.